These 31 T cell receptor beta chains were all obtained from the same sample, sequenced in a study of OX40 agonist ivuxolimab in advanced cancers. Sequencing used immunoSEQ multiplex PCR; TCRdb keeps in-frame clones, though not all of them. The profile shows about 59,000 clones, 84% of them singletons. The sample here was CD4+ or CD8+ T cells sorted from blood, taken in a trial of the OX40 agonist ivuxolimab. The receptors here all came from an adult with an advanced solid tumor such as melanoma, head and neck, liver or kidney cancer.

This chain links TRBV10-3 with TRBJ2-7; 9 bases are shared with TRBD2. The CDR3 covers 14 residues. Germline loops: CDR1 ENHRY, CDR2 SYGVKD. The V and J ends lost 6 bases and 0 bases, in that order; junction bases with no gene match: 3. The CDR3 reads CAIRTSGPSYEQYF. The CDR3 nucleotides are TGTGCCATCAGGACTAGCGGACCCTCCTACGAGCAGTACTTC.

This chain joins TRBV18 and TRBJ2-3; D possibly corresponds to TRBD2 (7 bases). The germline V gene encodes CDR1 KGHSH and CDR2 LQKENI. The length of the CDR3 is 12 residues. V was trimmed by 5 bases and J by 6 bases, leaving 9 bases between them. CDR3 sequence: CASSAGADTQYF. The DNA for the CDR3 is TGTGCCAGCTCAGCGGGGGCCGATACGCAGTATTTT. The full variable domain, its missing parts supplied by reference TRBV18 and TRBJ2-3, is NAGVMQNPRHLVRRRGQEARLRCSPMKGHSHVYWYRQLPEEGLKFMVYLQKENIIDESGMPKERFSAEFPKEGPSILRIQQVVRGDSAAYFCASSAGADTQYFGPGTRLTVL.

The rearrangement joins TRBV27 to TRBJ1-3; 7 bases fit TRBD1. This CDR3 is built from 15 residues. Per germline, CDR1 MNHEY and CDR2 SMNVEV (reference sequence). The J segment lost 0 bases and the V segment lost 6 bases, leaving 5 bases of the junction unmatched. Here the CDR3 DNA reads TGTGCCAGCAGCCTGGACAGGAGCTCTGGAAACACCATATATTTT. Its protein is CASSLDRSSGNTIYF.

The J gene is TRBJ1-2, the V gene TRBV5-1; the D is unclear. Trimming shortened V by 3 bases and J by 7 bases, and 10 bases separated the two germline ends. CDR1 SGHRS and CDR2 YFSETQ come from the germline V gene. This CDR3 is 12 amino acids long. CDR3 protein: CASSSSKAGYTF. The CDR3 region has the DNA TGCGCCAGCAGCTCCTCAAAGGCTGGCTACACCTTC.

The chain is built from TRBV5-6 and TRBJ2-7; weak D call: TRBD1 (5 bases). The ends were cut back, 4 bases at V and 3 bases at J, with 14 bases in the middle. CDR3 size: 14 residues. The germline gives CDR1 SGHDT, CDR2 YYEEEE. CDR3 sequence reads: CASSLLGHLYEQYF. DNA of the CDR3: TGTGCCAGCAGCCTCCTCGGACACCTCTACGAGCAGTACTTC.

A note on this clone: Other DNA sequences of this sample code for an identical CDR3. This chain joins TRBV5-1 and TRBJ1-3, with D possibly TRBD1 on 6 matching bases. The CDR3 spans 15 residues. The V gene lost 4 bases and the J gene lost 2 bases, with 13 bases spanning the gap. Looked up from germline, CDR1 is SGHRS and CDR2 is YFSETQ. The CDR3 nucleotides are TGCGCCAGCAGCGGGGACACTAGCACTGGAAACACCATATATTTT. As protein: CASSGDTSTGNTIYF.

The chain links TRBV4-3 to TRBJ2-3; weak D call: TRBD2 (7 bases). The CDR3 runs 16 residues. The V end was cut by 2 bases, the J end by 0 bases, with 12 bases between. In germline, CDR1 is LGHNA, CDR2 YSLEER. The CDR3 coding sequence is TGCGCCAGCAGCCAAAGGGGGGGTTTCAGCACAGATACGCAGTATTTT. Protein product: CASSQRGGFSTDTQYF.

There are a few counts of this clone. The chain has TRBV6-1 and TRBJ1-3; D perhaps matches TRBD1 (6 bases). Germline lookup yields CDR1 MNHNS and CDR2 SASEGT. The CDR3 is 14 residues long. The ends were cut back, 8 bases at V and 4 bases at J, with 15 bases in the middle. CDR3 region: CASRLGGRGNTIYF. CDR3 DNA: TGTGCCAGCCGTTTAGGGGGGCGAGGAAACACCATATATTTT.

This chain uses TRBV6-5 with TRBJ2-1; 12 bases match TRBD2. The CDR3 loop spans 15 amino acids. V shed 7 bases and J 10 bases; nucleotides not matched to a gene: 11. In germline, CDR1 is MNHEY, CDR2 SVGAGI. The CDR3 loop is CASTPWTSGTGEQFF. The CDR3 DNA follows: TGTGCCAGCACCCCCTGGACTAGCGGGACCGGCGAGCAGTTCTTC.

The chain couples TRBV19 to TRBJ1-5; a possible D gene is TRBD1 (6 bases). The CDR3 length is 20 residues. Trimming took 3 bases from V and 2 from J, leaving 26 bases between them. Germline V lookup: CDR1 LNHDA, CDR2 SQIVND (reference sequence). Here the CDR3 reads CASSIWYSSAGAGGNQPQHF. In DNA form, the CDR3 reads TGTGCCAGTAGTATCTGGTACTCTTCAGCAGGGGCCGGGGGCAATCAGCCCCAGCATTTT.

CDR3 coding DNA: TGTGCCAGCAGTCTACTCCTGGGGGACAATGAGCAGTTCTTC. Residues: CASSLLLGDNEQFF. This rearrangement joins TRBV2 to TRBJ2-1, with D perhaps assigned TRBD1 or TRBD2 (5 bases each). Trimming left V 5 bases short and J 5 bases short, with 13 bases between. This CDR3 is built from 14 residues. Germline V gene data show CDR1 as SNHLY and CDR2 as FYNNEI.

The chain recombines TRBV18 with TRBJ2-1; a weak D match, TRBD1 (6 bases). Germline CDR1 is KGHSH and CDR2 is LQKENI. V was clipped by 1 base and J by 7 bases, with 8 bases between them. The CDR3 consists of 13 residues. DNA of the CDR3: TGTGCCAGCTCACCACGACAGGAAAATGAGCAGTTCTTC. This encodes CASSPRQENEQFF. The whole variable domain, remainder taken from reference TRBV18 and TRBJ2-1, is NAGVMQNPRHLVRRRGQEARLRCSPMKGHSHVYWYRQLPEEGLKFMVYLQKENIIDESGMPKERFSAEFPKEGPSILRIQQVVRGDSAAYFCASSPRQENEQFFGPGTRLTVL.

The gene calls are TRBV7-2 and TRBJ1-1; 8 bases match TRBD1. Trimming removed 5 bases from V and 1 base from J; junction bases left unmatched: 6. CDR1 is SGHTA and CDR2 is FQGNSA in the germline V gene. The CDR3 runs to 15 residues. The CDR3: CASSPRTGQNTEAFF. The CDR3 DNA reads TGTGCCAGCAGCCCCAGGACAGGGCAGAACACTGAAGCTTTCTTT.

The chain couples TRBV5-1 to TRBJ2-7; 10 bases match TRBD1. J lost 1 base, V lost 4 bases, and 5 bases had no gene match. Germline lookup yields CDR1 SGHRS and CDR2 YFSETQ. The CDR3 has 15 residues. The CDR3 coding sequence is TGCGCCAGCAGCCCGACAGGGGGCGCGTCCTACGAGCAGTACTTC. Translated, it gives CASSPTGGASYEQYF.

By share, this clone counts as medium-sized. The CDR3 DNA sequence: TGTGCCAGCAGCCCAACAGGGTCCCACGTTTCCGGGGAGCTGTTTTTT. Amino acids: CASSPTGSHVSGELFF. The rearrangement uses TRBV7-8 and TRBJ2-2, with D maybe TRBD1 (6 bases). Trimming pared 5 bases from V and 6 bases from J, leaving 19 bases between. Germline V lookup: CDR1 SGHVS, CDR2 FQNEAQ. This CDR3 has 16 amino acids.

The chain joins TRBV7-3 to TRBJ2-3, with 9 nucleotides matching TRBD2. V dropped 0 bases and J dropped 6; count of bases not matched to a gene: 10. CDR1 is SGHTA, CDR2 FQGTGA, per germline. The CDR3 length is 17 residues. The CDR3 DNA reads TGTGCCAGCAGCTTAACGCCCCTGCGGGGGGGCGTGGATACGCAGTATTTT. This gives the protein CASSLTPLRGGVDTQYF.

J is TRBJ2-1 and V is TRBV30; D is tentatively TRBD1 or TRBD2 (5 bases each). This CDR3 has 14 residues. CDR1 GTSNPN and CDR2 SVGIG come from the germline V gene (reference sequence). Trimming pared 1 base from V and 2 bases from J, leaving 9 bases between. CDR3 in amino acids: CAWSARDAYNEQFF. DNA for the CDR3: TGTGCCTGGAGTGCCAGGGACGCCTACAATGAGCAGTTCTTC.

The chain uses TRBV19 and TRBJ1-5, with D possibly TRBD1 on 5 matching bases. The ends were cut back, 4 bases at V and 0 bases at J, with 16 bases in the middle. This CDR3 has 17 residues. Per the germline V gene, CDR1 is LNHDA and CDR2 is SQIVND (reference sequence). The CDR3 DNA is TGTGCCAGTAGTAGCCTCTTTGGGGGATCTAGCAATCAGCCCCAGCATTTT. This codes for CASSSLFGGSSNQPQHF.

The rearrangement joins TRBV5-5 to TRBJ2-3, with unresolved D. There are 11 residues in the CDR3. The V gene's germline CDR1 is SGHKS and CDR2 YYEKEE (reference sequence). V was cut by 4 bases and J by 7 bases, with 7 bases left in between. CDR3 nucleotides: TGTGCCAGCAGCGACACTAATACGCAGTATTTT. It yields the protein CASSDTNTQYF.

This chain uses TRBV6-1 with TRBJ2-3, with TRBD1 matching over 11 bases. This CDR3 has 14 residues. The V and J ends lost 10 bases and 4 bases, in that order; junction bases with no gene match: 7. Germline lookup yields CDR1 MNHNS and CDR2 SASEGT. The DNA of the CDR3 is TGTGCCATTTGGACAGGGGGCGGAGCAGATACGCAGTATTTT. Its protein is CAIWTGGGADTQYF.

The table lists this clone with a few counts. The V gene is TRBV2, the J gene TRBJ1-4, with unresolved D. V was pared by 4 bases and J by 3 bases, with 15 bases between. There are 16 residues in the CDR3. CDR1 is SNHLY and CDR2 is FYNNEI in the germline V gene. The CDR3 nucleotides are TGTGCCAGCAGTGGCGTCCCAGGTGAATCTAATGAAAAACTGTTTTTT. Translation gives CASSGVPGESNEKLFF.

This clone occurred once. The chain uses TRBV4-2 and TRBJ1-2; tentative D call: TRBD1 (6 bases). The CDR3 is 17 residues long. The V gene's germline CDR1 is LGHNA and CDR2 YNFKEQ. The germline V and J ends were trimmed by 5 bases and 4 bases, with 23 bases remaining between them. This CDR3 is CASSLGGASSSTYGYTF. CDR3 sequence (DNA): TGTGCCAGCAGCTTGGGGGGGGCCAGCTCCTCCACCTATGGCTACACCTTC.

The CDR3 loop is CASSSDAYTGNTIYF. The CDR3, as DNA: TGCGCCAGCAGCTCGGACGCATATACTGGAAACACCATATATTTT. The J gene is TRBJ1-3, the V gene TRBV5-1, with D uncertain. CDR3 size: 15 residues. Trimming took off 3 bases at V and 2 bases at J, with 12 bases between the two ends. Per germline, CDR1 SGHRS and CDR2 YFSETQ.

The rearrangement joins TRBV6-1 to TRBJ1-1; D is ambiguous. Germline CDR1 MNHNS, CDR2 SASEGT. The CDR3 spans 13 residues. V was pared by 8 bases and J by 1 base, with 11 bases between. The CDR3 nucleotides read TGTGCCAGCTGGGCCAGGCCGAACACTGAAGCTTTCTTT. Amino acids: CASWARPNTEAFF.

The rearrangement links TRBV2 to TRBJ1-1, with D possibly TRBD1 on 6 matching bases. Trimming removed 1 base at V and 1 base at J, with 16 bases between. The germline V gene encodes CDR1 SNHLY and CDR2 FYNNEI. This CDR3 contains 17 residues. CDR3 amino acids: CASSEGQWGPKNTEAFF. CDR3 in DNA: TGTGCCAGCAGTGAAGGACAGTGGGGGCCTAAGAACACTGAAGCTTTCTTT.

V usage is TRBV5-1 and J usage is TRBJ2-2; D remains unclear. Germline CDR1 reads SGHRS; CDR2 reads YFSETQ. The CDR3 totals 14 residues. The V gene lost 3 bases and the J gene lost 6 bases, with 12 bases spanning the gap. The CDR3 DNA sequence: TGCGCCAGCAGCTATGGCCCAGGCCCCGGGGAGCTGTTTTTT. The encoded protein is CASSYGPGPGELFF.

V is TRBV11-3 and J is TRBJ1-4, with 7 positions matching TRBD1. Trimming cost V 5 bases and J 5 bases; bases outside gene matches: 11. Germline V gene data show CDR1 as SGHNT and CDR2 as YENEEA. This CDR3 is 16 amino acids long. The DNA for the CDR3 is TGTGCCAGCAGCACCCACGGGACAGAAGAAAATGAAAAACTGTTTTTT. This translates into CASSTHGTEENEKLFF.

This rearrangement joins TRBV7-2 to TRBJ2-1, with 10 bases lining up with TRBD2. Trimming cost V 7 bases and J 5 bases; bases outside gene matches: 11. The CDR3 totals 16 residues. Per germline, CDR1 SGHTA and CDR2 FQGNSA. CDR3 bases: TGTGCCAGCACCCAACTGTGGACTAGCGGAGACAATGAGCAGTTCTTC. Its protein is CASTQLWTSGDNEQFF.

This chain connects TRBV4-2 to TRBJ2-7; perhaps TRBD1 as D (7 bases). The CDR3 covers 15 residues. The V gene's germline CDR1 is LGHNA and CDR2 YNFKEQ. V shed 4 bases and J shed 0 bases, with 13 bases lying between them. CDR3 protein: CASSPRGESSYEQYF. Here the CDR3 DNA reads TGTGCCAGCAGCCCCAGGGGGGAATCCTCCTACGAGCAGTACTTC.

The chain has TRBV9 and TRBJ2-3; D remains unclear. V was clipped by 4 bases and J by 5 bases, with 11 bases between them. Germline CDR1 and CDR2: SGDLS and YYNGEE. The CDR3 length is 13 residues. The CDR3 protein is CASSPPYGDTQYF. CDR3 bases: TGTGCCAGCAGCCCCCCCTATGGAGATACGCAGTATTTT.

This clone was seen a single time. The chain joins TRBV4-2 to TRBJ2-7, with 8 bases fitting TRBD1. Losses at the gene ends were 4 bases for V and 3 bases for J; bases not matched to a gene: 2. The CDR3 runs to 13 residues. Germline V lookup: CDR1 LGHNA, CDR2 YNFKEQ. The CDR3 spells CASSPGQDYEQYF. The CDR3 region has the DNA TGTGCCAGCAGCCCGGGACAGGACTACGAGCAGTACTTC.